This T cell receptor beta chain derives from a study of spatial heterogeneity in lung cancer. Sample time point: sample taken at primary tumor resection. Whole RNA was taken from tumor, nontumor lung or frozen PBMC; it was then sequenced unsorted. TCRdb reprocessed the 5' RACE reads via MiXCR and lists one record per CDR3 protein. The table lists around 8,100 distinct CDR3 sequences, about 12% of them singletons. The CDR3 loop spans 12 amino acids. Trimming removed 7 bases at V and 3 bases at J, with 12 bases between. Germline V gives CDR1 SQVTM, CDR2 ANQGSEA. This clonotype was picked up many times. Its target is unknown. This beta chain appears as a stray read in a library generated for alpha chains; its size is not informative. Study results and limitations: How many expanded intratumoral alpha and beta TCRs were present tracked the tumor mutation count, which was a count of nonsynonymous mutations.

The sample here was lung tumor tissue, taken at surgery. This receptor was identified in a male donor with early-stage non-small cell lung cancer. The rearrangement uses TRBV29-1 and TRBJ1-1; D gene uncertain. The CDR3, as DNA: TGCAGCGCAGAGAGGTCTTACACTGAAGCTTTCTTT. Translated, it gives CSAERSYTEAFF.